Presented here are 14 T cell receptor beta chains from one specimen sequenced in a study of neurological immune-mediated disorders. TCRdb reprocessed the 5' RACE reads with MiXCR, giving one entry per CDR3 protein. Found here are approximately 130,000 distinct CDR3 sequences, roughly 3.2% of them singletons; the top ten hold 1% to 1.5%. The sequencing input was PBMCs. The source is a woman aged 25-40 years with multiple sclerosis.

This clonotype was counted many times. J is TRBJ2-5 and V is TRBV5-8, with D unclear. Trimming took off 1 base at V and 5 bases at J, with 15 bases between the two ends. The CDR3 length is 15 residues. Germline values: CDR1 SGHTS, CDR2 YDEGEE. The CDR3 reads CASSLRSLYGETQYF. For the CDR3, the DNA is TGTGCCAGCAGCTTGAGGTCCCTATATGGGGAGACCCAGTACTTC.

This clonotype came up many times. The rearrangement joins TRBV14 to TRBJ2-7; D is tentatively TRBD1 or TRBD2 (5 bases each). CDR1 and CDR2 (germline): SGHDN, FVKESK. V was cut by 4 bases and J by 2 bases, with 9 bases left in between. This CDR3 has 13 residues. The CDR3 sequence is CASSRDVPYEQYF. The CDR3 DNA sequence: TGTGCCAGCAGCCGGGACGTTCCCTACGAGCAGTACTTC.

Concerning this clonotype itself: A read error may be the cause here, since a much bigger clone is one base away. V gene TRBV10-3 combines with J gene TRBJ1-6; D unresolved. The CDR3 sequence is 14 residues long. From germline, CDR1 is ENHRY and CDR2 SYGVKD. CDR3 bases: TGTGCCATCAAAGCAAGCTCCTATAATTCACCCCTCAACTTT. Its translation is CAIKASSYNSPLNF.

This clonotype was seen repeatedly, ten times or more. This rearrangement joins TRBV20-1 to TRBJ1-5; TRBD1 matches 8 bases. V shed 1 base and J 1 base; nucleotides not matched to a gene: 9. The CDR3 covers 17 residues. Germline V CDR1 and CDR2: DFQATT, SNEGSKA (reference sequence). CDR3 coding DNA: TGCAGTGCTAGAGGGACAGGGCGAGTCGAGAGCAATCAGCCCCAGCATTTT. It yields the protein CSARGTGRVESNQPQHF.

This clonotype appeared many times. CDR3 nucleotide sequence: TGCGCCAGCAGCCAGGGACAGGGGGCAGATGAGCAGTTCTTC. It yields the protein CASSQGQGADEQFF. J is TRBJ2-1 and V is TRBV5-1, with 12 bases lining up with TRBD1. This CDR3 is 14 amino acids long. CDR1 is SGHRS and CDR2 is YFSETQ in the germline V gene. The V gene end was trimmed by 4 bases and the J gene end by 8 bases; junction bases not matched to a gene: 4.

This clonotype came up many times. The chain links TRBV27 to TRBJ1-1; D gene ambiguous. The CDR3 contains 13 residues. V lost 7 bases to trimming and J lost 0 bases, with 9 bases between them. The germline gives CDR1 MNHEY, CDR2 SMNVEV (reference sequence). DNA for the CDR3: TGTGCCAGCACGCAGAAAATGAACACTGAAGCTTTCTTT. As protein: CASTQKMNTEAFF.

This clonotype was detected a few times. The chain combines TRBV4-3 with TRBJ1-1, with D unresolved. This CDR3 spans 14 amino acids. CDR1 is LGHNA, CDR2 YSLEER, per germline. V shed 0 bases and J shed 1 base, with 6 bases lying between them. Written as DNA, the CDR3 is TGCGCCAGCAGCCAAGATCTGGGGAACACTGAAGCTTTCTTT. Its protein is CASSQDLGNTEAFF.

A few counts support this clonotype. The conserved closing phenylalanine or tryptophan is absent in this CDR3, likely reflecting a read error. V and J are TRBV12-3 or TRBV12-4 and TRBJ2-5; TRBD2 is a possible D gene (6 bases). This CDR3 has 15 amino acids. V was trimmed by 0 bases and J by 5 bases, leaving 13 bases between them. This CDR3 reads CASSLAAGRTETQYG. The CDR3 nucleotides are TGTGCCAGCAGTTTAGCGGCGGGACGTACGGAGACCCAGTACGGC.

This clonotype occurred many times. The chain joins TRBV20-1 to TRBJ1-1; TRBD1 aligns across 9 bases. Germline V lookup: CDR1 DFQATT, CDR2 SNEGSKA (reference sequence). The CDR3 consists of 16 residues. The V gene end was trimmed by 5 bases and the J gene end by 2 bases; junction bases not matched to a gene: 12. CDR3 amino acids: CSAFRTGDFRNTEAFF. CDR3 coding DNA: TGCAGTGCTTTCCGGACAGGGGATTTTAGAAACACTGAAGCTTTCTTT.

This clonotype was seen ten or more times. The genes are TRBV6-2 or TRBV6-3 and TRBJ1-1; 7 nucleotides agree with TRBD1. The CDR3 runs to 13 residues. The germline V gene encodes CDR1 MNHEY and CDR2 SVGEGT. J was trimmed by 4 bases and V by 6 bases; bases with no gene match: 5. Here the CDR3 DNA reads TGTGCCAGCAGCCCTCGGGACAGCACTGAAGCTTTCTTT. The encoded protein is CASSPRDSTEAFF.

Many counts were recorded for this clonotype. The CDR3 loop reads CATSRTRSVNSPLHF. The DNA for the CDR3 is TGTGCCACCAGCAGAACCCGCAGTGTTAATTCACCCCTCCACTTT. The V and J genes are TRBV15 and TRBJ1-6; D remains ambiguous. With 2 bases removed from V and 6 bases from J, the gap between germline ends came to 11 bases. The CDR3 contains 15 residues. The germline CDR1 and CDR2 sequences are LNHNV and YYDKDF (reference sequence).

Many counts were recorded for this clonotype. The V gene is TRBV6-5, the J gene TRBJ2-7, with D possibly matching TRBD1 (6 bases). Deletions cut 2 bases from V and 2 bases from J, with 19 bases between. In germline, CDR1 is MNHEY, CDR2 SVGAGI. This CDR3 contains 17 residues. Here the CDR3 DNA reads TGTGCCAGCAGTTACCAATTTAGATCGGGACAAACCTACGAGCAGTACTTC. Translating gives CASSYQFRSGQTYEQYF.

This clonotype was counted ten times or more. The genes are TRBV29-1 and TRBJ2-7; D not resolved. The V gene's germline CDR1 is SQVTM and CDR2 ANQGSEA. V was trimmed by 6 bases and J by 3 bases, leaving 6 bases between them. This CDR3 has 10 residues. The CDR3 region has the DNA TGCAGCGTCATTGACTACGAGCAGTACTTC. Translation: CSVIDYEQYF.

This clonotype was seen ten or more times. The rearrangement links TRBV7-2 to TRBJ1-2; D not certain. V gave up 1 base and J gave up 4 bases, with 13 bases separating them. Germline values: CDR1 SGHTA, CDR2 FQGNSA. The CDR3 totals 15 residues. CDR3 protein: CASSLEAGGRYGYTF. The CDR3 bases are TGTGCCAGCAGCTTAGAGGCCGGCGGCCGCTATGGCTACACCTTC. Looking up the rest from reference TRBV7-2 and TRBJ1-2 gives the full variable domain: GAGVSQSPSNKVTEKGKDVELRCDPISGHTALYWYRQSLGQGLEFLIYFQGNSAPDKSGLPSDRFSAERTGGSVSTLTIQRTQQEDSAVYLCASSLEAGGRYGYTFGSGTRLTVV.